The 22 T cell receptor beta chains given below trace back to one sample, sequenced in a study of blood T cell repertoires in COVID-19. TCRdb's copy holds only in-frame clones and misses some; the assay was immunoSEQ multiplex PCR. Of some 150,000 clones listed, about 86% are singletons. The material sequenced was peripheral blood. The receptors originated from an older woman with active or convalescent COVID-19.

The chain uses TRBV30 and TRBJ2-5; 11 positions agree with TRBD1. Per germline, CDR1 GTSNPN and CDR2 SVGIG (reference sequence). V shed 8 bases, J shed 4 bases, and the junction held 3 bases outside the gene matches. This CDR3 is 12 amino acids long. CDR3 coding DNA: TGTGCCATGGACAGGGGGCGAGAGACCCAGTACTTC. It is translated as CAMDRGRETQYF.

The CDR3 here is CASSPSLASGENEQFF. The CDR3 DNA reads TGTGCCAGCTCACCAAGTTTGGCTAGCGGGGAAAATGAGCAGTTCTTC. This chain joins TRBV18 and TRBJ2-1; TRBD2 matches at 9 bases. The V gene's germline CDR1 is KGHSH and CDR2 LQKENI. The CDR3 extends over 16 amino acids. The junction had 9 bases not matched to a gene; V was cut back by 2 bases and J by 7 bases.

This clone came up once. The chain combines TRBV6-6 with TRBJ1-4; 8 nucleotides line up with TRBD1. CDR3 length equals 14 residues. CDR1 and CDR2 from the germline V gene are MNHNY and SVGAGI (reference sequence). J was trimmed by 8 bases and V by 4 bases; bases with no gene match: 6. Here the CDR3 reads CASSWSGGEEKLFF. CDR3 DNA: TGTGCCAGCAGTTGGTCAGGGGGCGAAGAAAAACTGTTTTTT.

V is TRBV27 and J is TRBJ1-6; TRBD1 matches 7 bases. Germline V CDR1 and CDR2: MNHEY, SMNVEV (reference sequence). There are 15 residues in the CDR3. Germline trimming cut 4 bases from V and 9 bases from J; bases unmatched to any gene: 9. The CDR3 here is CASSSPGTAISPLHF. DNA of the CDR3: TGTGCCAGCAGTTCCCCGGGGACAGCCATTTCACCCCTCCACTTT.

This clone was recorded once. The chain is built from TRBV6-6 and TRBJ1-5, with TRBD1 matching over 9 bases. Losses at the gene ends were 5 bases for V and 1 base for J; bases not matched to a gene: 24. CDR1 is MNHNY, CDR2 SVGAGI, per germline (reference sequence). This CDR3 spans 22 amino acids. The CDR3 loop reads CASSPGSASTGTGLSSNQPQHF. DNA of the CDR3: TGTGCCAGCAGTCCTGGTAGCGCGAGCACCGGGACAGGGCTGTCAAGCAATCAGCCCCAGCATTTT.

This chain uses TRBV20-1 with TRBJ2-3; the match to TRBD2 covers 9 bases. The CDR3 spans 16 residues. V shed 3 bases and J 0 bases; nucleotides not matched to a gene: 7. Germline values: CDR1 DFQATT, CDR2 SNEGSKA (reference sequence). The CDR3 nucleotides are TGCAGTGCTAGTGAGACTAGCGGTACTAGCACAGATACGCAGTATTTT. Its protein product is CSASETSGTSTDTQYF.

The J gene is TRBJ1-1, the V gene TRBV5-1, with no clear D. CDR3 length equals 14 residues. Germline values: CDR1 SGHRS, CDR2 YFSETQ. V gave up 4 bases and J gave up 4 bases, with 14 bases separating them. CDR3 nucleotides: TGCGCCAGCAGCGAAGAGACTTGGAGCACTGAAGCTTTCTTT. This translates into CASSEETWSTEAFF. Full variable domain (outside the CDR3, taken from reference TRBV5-1 and TRBJ1-1): KAGVTQTPRYLIKTRGQQVTLSCSPISGHRSVSWYQQTPGQGLQFLFEYFSETQRNKGNFPGRFSGRQFSNSRSEMNVSTLELGDSALYLCASSEETWSTEAFFGQGTRLTVV.

The genes are TRBV19 and TRBJ1-2; the D is unclear. The CDR3 is 13 amino acids. The V gene's germline CDR1 is LNHDA and CDR2 SQIVND (reference sequence). With 6 bases removed from V and 2 bases from J, the gap between germline ends came to 10 bases. The CDR3 region has the DNA TGTGCCAGTAGCCTCACCGGGAACTATGGCTACACCTTC. It codes for CASSLTGNYGYTF.

There are a few counts of this clone. The chain recombines TRBV3-1 (or the pseudogene TRBV3-2) with TRBJ2-2; 7 bases fit TRBD2. This CDR3 is 14 amino acids long. The germline V gene encodes CDR1 LGHDT and CDR2 YNNKEL (reference sequence). V trimming: 3 bases; J trimming: 6 bases; junction bases outside the gene matches: 4. CDR3 nucleotide sequence: TGTGCCAGCAGCCATCGGGGGAGGGCCGGGGAGCTGTTTTTT. This sequence encodes CASSHRGRAGELFF.

The chain links TRBV24-1 to TRBJ1-3; no firm D call. The CDR3 runs 15 residues. Per germline, CDR1 KGHDR and CDR2 SFDVKD. V was shortened by 2 bases and J by 0 bases, with 7 bases between the two germline ends. CDR3 in amino acids: CATSDSRGSGNTIYF. The CDR3 DNA reads as TGTGCCACCAGTGATTCGAGAGGCTCTGGAAACACCATATATTTT.

This rearrangement joins TRBV6-5 to TRBJ1-1; no definite D call. Trimming cost V 0 bases and J 0 bases, with 8 bases left between them. The CDR3 has 15 amino acids. Germline CDR1 MNHEY, CDR2 SVGAGI. CDR3 sequence: CASSYSSRMNTEAFF. CDR3 nucleotides: TGTGCCAGCAGTTACTCGAGCCGAATGAACACTGAAGCTTTCTTT.

The chain is built from TRBV5-6 and TRBJ1-2; the match to TRBD1 covers 7 bases. The length of the CDR3 is 13 residues. J gave up 4 bases and V 5 bases, and 5 bases lay outside the gene matches. Germline V gene data show CDR1 as SGHDT and CDR2 as YYEEEE. CDR3 amino acids: CASRPTGSYGYTF. CDR3 in DNA: TGTGCCAGCAGGCCGACAGGGTCCTATGGCTACACCTTC.

The chain employs TRBV19 and TRBJ1-1; the match to TRBD1 covers 9 bases. The CDR3 has 13 amino acids. Germline loops: CDR1 LNHDA, CDR2 SQIVND (reference sequence). V lost 5 bases, J lost 5 bases, and 3 bases stayed unmatched. CDR3 sequence: CASSVGTGTEAFF. In nucleotides, the CDR3 is TGTGCCAGTAGTGTAGGGACAGGGACTGAAGCTTTCTTT.

The chain is built from TRBV29-1 and TRBJ2-1; TRBD2 matches 8 bases. Per the germline V gene, CDR1 is SQVTM and CDR2 is ANQGSEA. The trim removed 4 bases at V and 0 bases at J, leaving 11 bases unmatched. The CDR3 is made up of 17 amino acids. The CDR3 sequence is CSVGLAGYPSSYNEQFF. The CDR3 DNA follows: TGCAGCGTTGGCCTAGCGGGTTACCCGAGCTCCTACAATGAGCAGTTCTTC.

Here the CDR3 DNA reads TGTGCCATCCCCTCTCGGGAGAACACCGGGGAGCTGTTTTTT. Encoded protein: CAIPSRENTGELFF. J is TRBJ2-2 and V is TRBV28, with a possible D match to TRBD2 (5 bases). Germline V gene data show CDR1 as MDHEN and CDR2 as SYDVKM. This CDR3 comprises 14 residues. The ends were cut back, 10 bases at V and 1 base at J, with 13 bases in the middle.

The V and J genes are TRBV29-1 and TRBJ1-1, with 9 positions matching TRBD1. The V and J ends lost 6 bases and 1 base, in that order; junction bases with no gene match: 3. Looked up from germline, CDR1 is SQVTM and CDR2 is ANQGSEA. CDR3 length equals 13 residues. CDR3 region: CSVGQGKNTEAFF. The CDR3 DNA reads as TGCAGCGTCGGACAGGGGAAGAACACTGAAGCTTTCTTT.

This clone was recorded once. This sequence joins TRBV7-8 and TRBJ2-5, with 7 bases matching TRBD2. The CDR3 is 16 amino acids. The germline V gene encodes CDR1 SGHVS and CDR2 FQNEAQ. The ends lost 0 bases at V and 5 bases at J; junction bases unmatched: 9. CDR3 region: CASSLADGGRWETQYF. The CDR3 DNA is TGTGCCAGCAGCTTAGCGGACGGGGGGAGGTGGGAGACCCAGTACTTC.

This clone was picked up one time. The V and J genes are TRBV28 and TRBJ1-1, with 7 bases aligning to TRBD1. This CDR3 has 15 residues. V was pared by 3 bases and J by 0 bases, with 4 bases of the junction left unmatched. Germline-derived CDR1 and CDR2 are MDHEN and SYDVKM. CDR3 sequence (DNA): TGTGCCAGCAGTTTGACAGGGTACATGAACACTGAAGCTTTCTTT. Translated, it gives CASSLTGYMNTEAFF. Complete variable domain (other parts from reference TRBV28 and TRBJ1-1): DVKVTQSSRYLVKRTGEKVFLECVQDMDHENMFWYRQDPGLGLRLIYFSYDVKMKEKGDIPEGYSVSREKKERFSLILESASTNQTSMYLCASSLTGYMNTEAFFGQGTRLTVV.

The chain uses TRBV5-1 and TRBJ2-1; 10 nucleotides match TRBD2. The CDR3 length is 14 residues. The V gene's germline CDR1 is SGHRS and CDR2 YFSETQ. With 4 bases clipped from V and 12 bases from J, the junction kept 10 bases outside the gene matches. CDR3 DNA sequence: TGCGCCAGCAGCCCGGCCGCTAGCGGGAGTCGGCAGTTCTTC. Protein product: CASSPAASGSRQFF.

The genes are TRBV7-2 and TRBJ2-7; D is perhaps TRBD2 (5 bases). CDR3 length: 15 amino acids. Germline CDR1 reads SGHTA; CDR2 reads FQGNSA. The V end lost 1 base, the J end lost 0 bases, and 10 bases lay between the germline ends. CDR3 coding DNA: TGTGCCAGCAGCTTAGGGACTCATAGCTCCTACGAGCAGTACGTC. It specifies CASSLGTHSSYEQYV.

The chain has TRBV6-1 and TRBJ2-5, with 12 bases lining up with TRBD2. CDR1 is MNHNS and CDR2 is SASEGT in the germline V gene. The V segment lost 4 bases and the J segment 4 bases; nucleotides outside the gene matches: 10. The CDR3 length is 17 residues. For the CDR3, the DNA is TGTGCCAGCAGTGCTGAGGCGACTAGCGGGGGAGGAGAGACCCAGTACTTC. Its translation: CASSAEATSGGGETQYF.

The V and J genes are TRBV5-1 and TRBJ2-7; D not certain. Germline V lookup: CDR1 SGHRS, CDR2 YFSETQ. The CDR3 loop spans 12 amino acids. Between the trimmed V and J ends, which lost 0 bases and 6 bases, there was a span of 7 bases. The CDR3 DNA is TGCGCCAGCAGCTTGGGTCATAGCGAGCAGTACTTC. The encoded protein is CASSLGHSEQYF.